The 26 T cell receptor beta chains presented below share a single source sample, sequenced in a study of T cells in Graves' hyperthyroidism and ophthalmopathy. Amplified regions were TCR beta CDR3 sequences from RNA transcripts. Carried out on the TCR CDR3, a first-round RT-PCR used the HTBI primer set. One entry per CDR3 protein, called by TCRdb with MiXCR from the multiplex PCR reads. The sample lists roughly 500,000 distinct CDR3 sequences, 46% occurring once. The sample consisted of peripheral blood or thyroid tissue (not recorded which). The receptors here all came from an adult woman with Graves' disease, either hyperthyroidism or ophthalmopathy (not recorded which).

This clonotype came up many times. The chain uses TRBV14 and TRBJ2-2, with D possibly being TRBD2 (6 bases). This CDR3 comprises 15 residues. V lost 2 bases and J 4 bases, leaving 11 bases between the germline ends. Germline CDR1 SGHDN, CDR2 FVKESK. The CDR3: CASSQFTGVTGELFF. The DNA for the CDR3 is TGTGCCAGCAGCCAATTCACGGGGGTCACCGGGGAGCTGTTTTTT.

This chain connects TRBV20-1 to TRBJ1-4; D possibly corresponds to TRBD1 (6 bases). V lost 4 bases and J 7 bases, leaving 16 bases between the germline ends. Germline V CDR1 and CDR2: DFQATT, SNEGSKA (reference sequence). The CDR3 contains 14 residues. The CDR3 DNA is TGCAGTGCTACCCCACAGGGAGTTGGTGAAAAACTGTTTTTT. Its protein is CSATPQGVGEKLFF.

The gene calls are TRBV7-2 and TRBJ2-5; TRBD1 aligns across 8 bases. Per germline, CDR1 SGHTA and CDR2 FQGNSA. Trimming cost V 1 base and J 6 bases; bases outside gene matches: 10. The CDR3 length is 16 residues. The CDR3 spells CASSLDGAGGRKTQYF. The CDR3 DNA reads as TGTGCCAGCAGCTTAGACGGGGCAGGGGGCAGAAAGACCCAGTACTTC.

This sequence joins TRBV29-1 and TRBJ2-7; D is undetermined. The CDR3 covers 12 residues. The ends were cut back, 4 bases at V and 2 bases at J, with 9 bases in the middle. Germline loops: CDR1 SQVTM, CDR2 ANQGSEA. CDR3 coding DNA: TGCAGCGTTGGGCAGTCTACCTACGAGCAGTACTTC. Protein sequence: CSVGQSTYEQYF.

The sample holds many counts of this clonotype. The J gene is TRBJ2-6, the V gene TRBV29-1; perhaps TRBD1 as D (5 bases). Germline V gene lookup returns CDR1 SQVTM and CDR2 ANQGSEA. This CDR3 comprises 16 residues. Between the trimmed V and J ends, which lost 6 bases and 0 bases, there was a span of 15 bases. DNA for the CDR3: TGCAGCGTCTCCCCAGGCAGGGACTCTGGGGCCAACGTCCTGACTTTC. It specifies CSVSPGRDSGANVLTF.

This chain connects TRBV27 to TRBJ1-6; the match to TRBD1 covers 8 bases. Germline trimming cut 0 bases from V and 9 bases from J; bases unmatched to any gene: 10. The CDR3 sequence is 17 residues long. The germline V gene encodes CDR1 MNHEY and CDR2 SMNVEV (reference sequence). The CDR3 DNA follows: TGTGCCAGCAGTTTATCAGCCGGCAGGGGGCGAAGTTCACCCCTCCACTTT. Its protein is CASSLSAGRGRSSPLHF.

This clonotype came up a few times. CDR3 nucleotides: TGTGCCAGCAGCTTTCACCGACAGTCGGGGGACACTGAAGCTTTCTTT. It is translated as CASSFHRQSGDTEAFF. The rearrangement uses TRBV5-5 and TRBJ1-1, with D tentatively TRBD1 (5 bases). V was pared by 2 bases and J by 3 bases, with 17 bases between. CDR3 length: 16 amino acids. The germline V gene encodes CDR1 SGHKS and CDR2 YYEKEE (reference sequence).

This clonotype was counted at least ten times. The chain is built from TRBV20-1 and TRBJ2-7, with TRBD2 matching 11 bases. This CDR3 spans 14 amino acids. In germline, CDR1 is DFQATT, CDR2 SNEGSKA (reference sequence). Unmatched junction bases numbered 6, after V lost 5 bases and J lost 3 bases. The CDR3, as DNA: TGCAGTGCTCTTAGCGGGAGGGCCTTCTACGAGCAGTACTTC. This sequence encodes CSALSGRAFYEQYF.

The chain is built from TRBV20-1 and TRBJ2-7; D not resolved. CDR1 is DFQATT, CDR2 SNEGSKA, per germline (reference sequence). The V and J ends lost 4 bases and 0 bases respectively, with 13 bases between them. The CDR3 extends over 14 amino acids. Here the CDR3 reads CSAIPHLFSYEQYF. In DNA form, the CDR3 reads TGCAGTGCTATCCCTCATCTGTTCTCCTACGAGCAGTACTTC.

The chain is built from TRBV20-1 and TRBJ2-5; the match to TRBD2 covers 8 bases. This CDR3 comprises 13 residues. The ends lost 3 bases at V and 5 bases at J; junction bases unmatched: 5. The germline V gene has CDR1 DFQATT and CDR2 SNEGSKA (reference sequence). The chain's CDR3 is CSASAGGSETQYF. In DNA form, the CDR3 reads TGCAGTGCTAGTGCGGGGGGAAGTGAGACCCAGTACTTC.

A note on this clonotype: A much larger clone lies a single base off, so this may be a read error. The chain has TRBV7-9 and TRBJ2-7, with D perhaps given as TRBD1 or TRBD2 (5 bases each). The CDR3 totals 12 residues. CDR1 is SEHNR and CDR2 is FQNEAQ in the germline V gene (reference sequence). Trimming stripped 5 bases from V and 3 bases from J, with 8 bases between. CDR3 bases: TGTGCCAGCAGCGGGGACGGCTACGAGCAGTACTTC. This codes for CASSGDGYEQYF.

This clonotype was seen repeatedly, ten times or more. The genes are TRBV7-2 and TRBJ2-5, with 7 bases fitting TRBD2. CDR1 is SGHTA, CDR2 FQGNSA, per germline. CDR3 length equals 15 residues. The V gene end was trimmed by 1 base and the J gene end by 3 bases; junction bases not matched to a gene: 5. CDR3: CASSLGLAVKETQYF. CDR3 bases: TGTGCCAGCAGCTTAGGGCTAGCGGTAAAAGAGACCCAGTACTTC.

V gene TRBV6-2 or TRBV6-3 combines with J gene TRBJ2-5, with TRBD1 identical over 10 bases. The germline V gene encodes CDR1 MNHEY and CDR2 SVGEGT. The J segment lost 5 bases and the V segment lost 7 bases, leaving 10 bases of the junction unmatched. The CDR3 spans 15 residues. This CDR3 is CASNRLGTGVETQYF. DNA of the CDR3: TGTGCCAGCAACCGATTGGGGACAGGGGTCGAGACCCAGTACTTC.

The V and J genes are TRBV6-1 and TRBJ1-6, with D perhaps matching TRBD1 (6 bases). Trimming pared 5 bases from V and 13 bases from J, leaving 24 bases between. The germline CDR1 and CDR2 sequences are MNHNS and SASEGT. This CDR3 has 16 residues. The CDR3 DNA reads TGTGCCAGCAGTCCCGGGGGGGCCAGGACCCCTTCTCCCCTCCACTTT. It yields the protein CASSPGGARTPSPLHF.

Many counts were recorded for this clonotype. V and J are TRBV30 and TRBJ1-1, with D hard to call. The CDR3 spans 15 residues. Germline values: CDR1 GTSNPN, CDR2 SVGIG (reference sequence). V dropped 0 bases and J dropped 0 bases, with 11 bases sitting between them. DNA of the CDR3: TGTGCCTGGAGTGTCCTAGACGCGATGAACACTGAAGCTTTCTTT. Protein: CAWSVLDAMNTEAFF.

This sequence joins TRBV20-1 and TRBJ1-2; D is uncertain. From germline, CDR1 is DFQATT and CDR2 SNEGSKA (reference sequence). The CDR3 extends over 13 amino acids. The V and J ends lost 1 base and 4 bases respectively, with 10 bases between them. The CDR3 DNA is TGCAGTGCTAGAGGCTGGGAGGGCTATGGCTACACCTTC. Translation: CSARGWEGYGYTF.

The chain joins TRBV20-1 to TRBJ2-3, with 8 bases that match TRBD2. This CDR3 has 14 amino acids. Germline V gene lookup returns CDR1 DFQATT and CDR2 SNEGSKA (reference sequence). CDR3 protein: CAGVAGGPPDTQYF. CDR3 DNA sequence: TGCGCCGGCGTGGCGGGAGGACCCCCAGATACGCAGTATTTT.

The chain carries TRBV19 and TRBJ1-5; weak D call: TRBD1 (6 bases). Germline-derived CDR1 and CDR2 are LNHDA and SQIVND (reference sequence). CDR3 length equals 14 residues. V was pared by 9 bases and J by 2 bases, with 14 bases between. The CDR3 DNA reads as TGTGCCAGCCCGCGGGGGCAAGGCAATCAGCCCCAGCATTTT. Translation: CASPRGQGNQPQHF.

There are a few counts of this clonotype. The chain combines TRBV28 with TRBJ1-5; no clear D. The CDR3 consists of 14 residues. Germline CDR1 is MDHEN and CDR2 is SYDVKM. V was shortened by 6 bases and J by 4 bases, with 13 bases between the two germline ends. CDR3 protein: CASSPKFSNQPQHF. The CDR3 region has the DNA TGTGCCAGCAGCCCCAAATTTTCAAATCAGCCCCAGCATTTT.

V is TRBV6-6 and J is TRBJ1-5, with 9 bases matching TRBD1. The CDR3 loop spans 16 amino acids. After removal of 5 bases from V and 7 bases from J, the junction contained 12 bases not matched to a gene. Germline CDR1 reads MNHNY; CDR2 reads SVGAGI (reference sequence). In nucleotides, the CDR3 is TGTGCCAGCAGTGAAACTACGGGACAGGGTGGACAGCCCCAGCATTTT. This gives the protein CASSETTGQGGQPQHF.

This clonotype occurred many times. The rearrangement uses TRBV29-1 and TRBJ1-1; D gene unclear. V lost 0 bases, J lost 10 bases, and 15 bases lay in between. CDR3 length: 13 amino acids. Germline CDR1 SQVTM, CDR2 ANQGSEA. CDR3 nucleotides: TGCAGCGTTGAAGATCCCTTTGGGATGAGAGCTTTCTTT. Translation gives CSVEDPFGMRAFF.

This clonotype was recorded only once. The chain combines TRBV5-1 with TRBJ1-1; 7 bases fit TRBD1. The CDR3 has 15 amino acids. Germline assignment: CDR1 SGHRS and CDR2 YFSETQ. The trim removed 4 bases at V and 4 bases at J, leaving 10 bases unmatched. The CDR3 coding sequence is TGCGCCAGCAGCAGGACCTTGGGACAGAGCACTGAAGCTTTCTTT. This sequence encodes CASSRTLGQSTEAFF.

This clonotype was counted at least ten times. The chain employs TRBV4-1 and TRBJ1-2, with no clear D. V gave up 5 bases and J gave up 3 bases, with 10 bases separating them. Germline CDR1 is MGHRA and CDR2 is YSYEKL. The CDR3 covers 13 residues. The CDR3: CASSSGYDYGYTF. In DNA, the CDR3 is TGCGCCAGCAGCAGCGGTTACGACTATGGCTACACCTTC.

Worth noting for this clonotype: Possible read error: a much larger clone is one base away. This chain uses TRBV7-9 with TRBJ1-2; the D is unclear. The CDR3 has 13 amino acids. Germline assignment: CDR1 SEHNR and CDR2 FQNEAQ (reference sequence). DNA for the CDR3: TGTGCCAGCAGCTTAGCACAAATCTATAGCTACACCTTC. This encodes CASSLAQIYSYTF.

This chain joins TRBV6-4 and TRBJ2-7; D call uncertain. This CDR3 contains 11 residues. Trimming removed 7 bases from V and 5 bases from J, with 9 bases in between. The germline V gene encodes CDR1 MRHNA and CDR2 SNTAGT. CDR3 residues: CASTTHDEQYF. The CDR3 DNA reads TGTGCCAGCACGACCCACGACGAGCAGTACTTC.

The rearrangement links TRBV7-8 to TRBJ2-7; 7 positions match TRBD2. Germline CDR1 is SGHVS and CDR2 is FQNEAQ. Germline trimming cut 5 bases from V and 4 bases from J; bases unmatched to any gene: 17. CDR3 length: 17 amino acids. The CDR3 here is CASSLIDSVREEYEQYF. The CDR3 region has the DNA TGTGCCAGCAGCCTTATCGACAGCGTCCGGGAGGAGTACGAGCAGTACTTC.